This TCR beta chain was identified in a study of blood T cell repertoires in COVID-19. Looking at the study overall: The United States, Italy and Spain supplied acute and convalescent COVID-19 samples. The analysed material was cDNA or gDNA that came from T cells, B-cell-depleted T cells, or PBMCs.

In the original analysis: Estimates of nucleated cell counts were drawn from the amplification of reference gene primers. Measured with immunoSEQ multiplex PCR; TCRdb has only the in-frame clones, and not every one. V and J calls and clone size follow that table, whereas D and trimming were derived from the DNA. The sample comprises 210,000 or so clones, 84% of which are singletons, and less than 20% rests with the top ten. Germline loops: CDR1 SGHNT, CDR2 YYREEE (reference sequence). V was shortened by 0 bases and J by 1 base, with 7 bases between the two germline ends. The CDR3 spans 14 residues. V usage is TRBV5-4 and J usage is TRBJ1-1; no clear D gene. Sequencing was done on a sample of peripheral blood. The source is a woman older than 75 with active or convalescent COVID-19. The CDR3 is CASSLGPGNTEAFF. CDR3 DNA sequence: TGTGCCAGCAGCTTGGGCCCGGGGAACACTGAAGCTTTCTTT.